Following are 7 T cell receptor beta chains from one sample sequenced in a study of T cells expressing NK-cell markers (dated by TCRdb to about 2020). The method was 5' RACE. The listed sequencing device is Illumina HiSeq 2000. TCRdb reprocessed the reads into one record per CDR3 protein sequence, lacking DNA. The sample's table lists a count of about 550,000 distinct CDR3 sequences. Of the sample, roughly 3.4% falls within the top ten clones. Sample: blood T cells: a sorted CD56 or NKG2C T cell subset, CD4+ or CD8+ T cells, or bulk PBMC T cells (not recorded which). These receptors were collected from a man younger than 35 in good health. Donor details come from another sample of the same person, matched by shared clones.

This rearrangement joins TRBV9 to TRBJ1-2; TCRdb gives TRBD1 as the D gene, but with no DNA this cannot be confirmed. The CDR3 contains 15 residues. Germline CDR1 SGDLS, CDR2 YYNGEE. CDR3 sequence: CASSGDTPDDYGYTF.

This sequence joins TRBV4-3 and TRBJ1-5. The CDR3 consists of 16 residues. Looked up from germline, CDR1 is LGHNA and CDR2 is YSLEER. CDR3 residues: CASSPESGGSNQPQHF.

The chain recombines TRBV11-2 with TRBJ2-6; as DNA is missing, the TRBD1 call by TCRdb cannot be tested. The CDR3 consists of 17 residues. CDR1 and CDR2 (germline): SGHAT, FQNNGV. CDR3 region: CASSTTGSLSGANVLTF.

The CDR3 is CASGGTSGATGSYNEQFF. The chain recombines TRBV12-5 with TRBJ2-1; the TCRdb call, TRBD2, lacks DNA for checking. Per the germline V gene, CDR1 is LGHNT and CDR2 is FRNRAP. The CDR3 extends over 18 amino acids.

The J gene is TRBJ2-2, the V gene TRBV3-1; the D call of TRBD2 rests on TCRdb alone, since no DNA is present to check it. Germline-derived CDR1 and CDR2 are LGHDT and YNNKEL (reference sequence). This CDR3 region has 15 residues. The CDR3 spells CASSPGLAITGELFF. Drawing the rest from reference TRBV3-1 and TRBJ2-2, the complete variable domain is DTAVSQTPKYLVTQMGNDKSIKCEQNLGHDTMYWYKQDSKKFLKIMFSYNNKELIINETVPNRFSPKSPDKAHLNLHINSLELGDSAVYFCASSPGLAITGELFFGEGSRLTVL.

J is TRBJ2-3 and V is TRBV4-1; TCRdb indicates TRBD1, and absent DNA this call remains unverified. Germline V gene data show CDR1 as MGHRA and CDR2 as YSYEKL. The CDR3 is 13 residues long. CDR3: CASREQGRDTQYF.

The V call is TRBV12-3 or TRBV12-4, the J call TRBJ2-3; TCRdb indicates TRBD1, and absent DNA this call remains unverified. This CDR3 spans 15 amino acids. CDR3 loop: CASSLQGVSTDTQYF.